This entry is about one TCR beta chain. Participant-given clinical history determined each cohort assignment. This sample was taken from a study of blood T cell repertoires in COVID-19. Looking at the study overall: The United States, Italy and Spain supplied acute and convalescent COVID-19 samples.

In the authors' methods: Reference gene primers were amplified, and this amplification served to estimate nucleated cell counts. TCRdb's table, derived via immunoSEQ multiplex PCR, lists solely in-frame clones and lacks some. The V and J calls and clone size are taken from that table; D and trimming were inferred from the DNA. The sample records 270,000 or so clones, 70% to 90% being singletons. Sequenced material: PBMCs or T cells enriched from blood (not recorded which). The clonotype was recovered from a woman between 50 and 59 years old who had been exposed to COVID-19.

CDR3 coding DNA: TGTGCCAGCAGCCAAGGACAGGCCTTGAGGGAGCTGTTTTTT. Translated: CASSQGQALRELFF. The chain has TRBV3-1 (or the pseudogene TRBV3-2) and TRBJ2-2, with TRBD1 as a possible D gene (6 bases). The CDR3 extends over 14 amino acids. The germline V gene encodes CDR1 LGHDT and CDR2 YNNKEL (reference sequence). Between the trimmed V and J ends, which lost 1 base and 9 bases, there was a span of 12 bases.